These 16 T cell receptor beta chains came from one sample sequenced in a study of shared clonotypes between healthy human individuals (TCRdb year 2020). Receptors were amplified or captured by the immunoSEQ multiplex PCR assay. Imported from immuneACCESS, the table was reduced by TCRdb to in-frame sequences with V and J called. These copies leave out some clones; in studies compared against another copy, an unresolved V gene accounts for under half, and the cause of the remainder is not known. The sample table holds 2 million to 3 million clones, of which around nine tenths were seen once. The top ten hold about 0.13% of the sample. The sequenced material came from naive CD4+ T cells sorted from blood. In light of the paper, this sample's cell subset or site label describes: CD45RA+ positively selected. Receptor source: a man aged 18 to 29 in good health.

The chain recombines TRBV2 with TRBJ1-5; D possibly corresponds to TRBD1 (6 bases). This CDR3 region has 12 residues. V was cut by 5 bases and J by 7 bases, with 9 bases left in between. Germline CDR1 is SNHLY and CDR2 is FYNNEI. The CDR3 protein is CASSQGLQPQHF. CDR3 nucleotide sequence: TGTGCCAGCAGTCAGGGGCTCCAGCCCCAGCATTTT.

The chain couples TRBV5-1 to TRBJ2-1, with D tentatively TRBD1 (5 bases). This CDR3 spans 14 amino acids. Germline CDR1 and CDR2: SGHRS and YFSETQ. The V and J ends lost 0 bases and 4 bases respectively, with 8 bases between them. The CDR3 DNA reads TGCGCCAGCAGCTTGGAGTACAGGTACAATGAGCAGTTCTTC. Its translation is CASSLEYRYNEQFF.

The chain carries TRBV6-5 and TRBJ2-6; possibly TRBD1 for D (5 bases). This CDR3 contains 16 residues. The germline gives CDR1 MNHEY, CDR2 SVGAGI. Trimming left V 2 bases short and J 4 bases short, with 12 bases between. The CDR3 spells CASSYGAGPGANVLTF. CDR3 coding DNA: TGTGCCAGCAGTTACGGGGCAGGGCCCGGGGCCAACGTCCTGACTTTC.

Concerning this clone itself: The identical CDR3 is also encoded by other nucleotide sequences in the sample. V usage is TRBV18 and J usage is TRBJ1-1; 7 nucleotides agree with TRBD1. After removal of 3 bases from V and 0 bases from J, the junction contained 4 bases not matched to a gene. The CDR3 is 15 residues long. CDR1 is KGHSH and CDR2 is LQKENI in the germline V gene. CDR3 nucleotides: TGTGCCAGCTCACCGGACAGGCCTATGAACACTGAAGCTTTCTTT. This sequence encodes CASSPDRPMNTEAFF.

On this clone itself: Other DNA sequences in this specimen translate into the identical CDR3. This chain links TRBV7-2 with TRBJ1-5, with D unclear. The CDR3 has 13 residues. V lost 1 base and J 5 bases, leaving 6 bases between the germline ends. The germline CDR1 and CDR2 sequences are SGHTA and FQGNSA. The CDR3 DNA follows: TGTGCCAGCAGCTTAGATAGGGATCAGCCCCAGCATTTT. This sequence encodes CASSLDRDQPQHF.

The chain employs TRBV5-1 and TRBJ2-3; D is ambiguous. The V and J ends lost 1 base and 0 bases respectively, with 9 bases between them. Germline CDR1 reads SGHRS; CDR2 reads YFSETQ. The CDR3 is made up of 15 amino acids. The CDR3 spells CASSLIQTSTDTQYF. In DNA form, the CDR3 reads TGCGCCAGCAGCTTGATTCAAACTAGCACAGATACGCAGTATTTT.

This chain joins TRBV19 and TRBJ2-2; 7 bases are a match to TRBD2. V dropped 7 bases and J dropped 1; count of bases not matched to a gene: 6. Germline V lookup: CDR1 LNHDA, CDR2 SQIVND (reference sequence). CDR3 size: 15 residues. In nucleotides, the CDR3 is TGTGCCAGTAACAAACTAGCGAAGAACACCGGGGAGCTGTTTTTT. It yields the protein CASNKLAKNTGELFF.

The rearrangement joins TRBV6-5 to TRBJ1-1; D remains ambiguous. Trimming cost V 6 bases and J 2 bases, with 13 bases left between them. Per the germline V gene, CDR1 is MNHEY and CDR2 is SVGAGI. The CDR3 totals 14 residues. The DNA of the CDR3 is TGTGCCAGCAGGACCCCGGGTAGTAACACTGAAGCTTTCTTT. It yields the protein CASRTPGSNTEAFF.

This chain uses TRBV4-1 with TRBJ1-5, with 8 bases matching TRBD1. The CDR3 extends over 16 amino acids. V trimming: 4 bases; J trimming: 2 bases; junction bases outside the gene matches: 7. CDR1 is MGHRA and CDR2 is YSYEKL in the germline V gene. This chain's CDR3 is CASSRQGAGGNQPQHF. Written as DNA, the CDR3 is TGCGCCAGCAGCCGTCAGGGGGCGGGAGGCAATCAGCCCCAGCATTTT.

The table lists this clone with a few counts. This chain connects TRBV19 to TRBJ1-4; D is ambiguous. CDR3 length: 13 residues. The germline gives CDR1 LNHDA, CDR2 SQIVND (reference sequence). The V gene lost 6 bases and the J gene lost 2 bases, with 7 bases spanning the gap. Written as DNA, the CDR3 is TGTGCCAGTAGAAGGAAGACTAATGAAAAACTGTTTTTT. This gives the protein CASRRKTNEKLFF. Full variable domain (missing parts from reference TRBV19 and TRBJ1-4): DGGITQSPKYLFRKEGQNVTLSCEQNLNHDAMYWYRQDPGQGLRLIYYSQIVNDFQKGDIAEGYSVSREKKESFPLTVTSAQKNPTAFYLCASRRKTNEKLFFGSGTQLSVL.

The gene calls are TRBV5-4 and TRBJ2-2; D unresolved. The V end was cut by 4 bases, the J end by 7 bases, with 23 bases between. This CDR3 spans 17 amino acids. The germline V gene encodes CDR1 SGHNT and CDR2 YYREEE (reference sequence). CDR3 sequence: CASSRASDSVRGGELFF. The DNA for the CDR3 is TGTGCCAGCAGCCGGGCCTCAGACTCCGTAAGAGGCGGGGAGCTGTTTTTT.

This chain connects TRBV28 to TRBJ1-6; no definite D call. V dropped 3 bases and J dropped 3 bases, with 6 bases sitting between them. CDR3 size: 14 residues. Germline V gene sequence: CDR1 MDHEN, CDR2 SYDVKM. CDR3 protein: CASSLVSYNSPLHF. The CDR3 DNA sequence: TGTGCCAGCAGTTTGGTCAGCTATAATTCACCCCTCCACTTT.

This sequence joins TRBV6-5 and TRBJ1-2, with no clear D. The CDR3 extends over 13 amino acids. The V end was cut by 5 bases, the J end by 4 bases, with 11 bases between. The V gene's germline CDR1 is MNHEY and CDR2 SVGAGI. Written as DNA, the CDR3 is TGTGCCAGCAGTCCCAATGGTATCTATGGCTACACCTTC. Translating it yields CASSPNGIYGYTF.

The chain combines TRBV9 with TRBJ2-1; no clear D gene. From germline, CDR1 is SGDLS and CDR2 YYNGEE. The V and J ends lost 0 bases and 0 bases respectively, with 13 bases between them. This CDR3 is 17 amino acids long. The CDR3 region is CASSVGKGRGSYNEQFF. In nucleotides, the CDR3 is TGTGCCAGCAGCGTAGGGAAAGGCAGAGGCTCCTACAATGAGCAGTTCTTC.

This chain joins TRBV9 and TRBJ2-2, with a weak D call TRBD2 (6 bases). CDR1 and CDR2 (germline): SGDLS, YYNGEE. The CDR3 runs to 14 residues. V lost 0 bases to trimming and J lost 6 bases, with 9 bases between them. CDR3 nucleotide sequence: TGTGCCAGCAGCGTAGACCCTAGCGCCGGGGAGCTGTTTTTT. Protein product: CASSVDPSAGELFF.

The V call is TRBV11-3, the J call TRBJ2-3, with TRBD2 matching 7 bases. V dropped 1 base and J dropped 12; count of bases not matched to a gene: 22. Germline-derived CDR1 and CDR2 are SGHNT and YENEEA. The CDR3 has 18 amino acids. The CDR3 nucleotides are TGTGCCAGCAGCTTAGGCGTCGGGCAAAAGCGGGACGGAGGGCCCCAGTATTTT. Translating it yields CASSLGVGQKRDGGPQYF.